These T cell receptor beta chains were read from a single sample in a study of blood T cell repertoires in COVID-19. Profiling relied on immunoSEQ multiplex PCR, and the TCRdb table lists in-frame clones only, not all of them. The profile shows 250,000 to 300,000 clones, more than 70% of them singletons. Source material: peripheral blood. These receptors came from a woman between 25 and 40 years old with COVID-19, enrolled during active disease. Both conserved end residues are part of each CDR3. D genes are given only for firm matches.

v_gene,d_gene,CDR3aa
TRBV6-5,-,CASTEGGSGNTIYF
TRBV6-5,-,CASSYGTPYTEAFF
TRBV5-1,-,CASSLEPLSYEQYF
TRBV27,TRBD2,CASASGSTDTQYF
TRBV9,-,CASNENRATNEKLFF
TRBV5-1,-,CASSLRGAEGKETQYF
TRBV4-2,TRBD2,CASSRQLAGESHEQYF
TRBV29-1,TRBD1,CSGDRSFNEQFF
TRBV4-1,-,CASSPQAVSSYEQYF
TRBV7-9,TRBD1,CASSLAWTGPSGNTIYF
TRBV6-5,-,CASRRGMNTEAFF
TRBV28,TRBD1,CASSLTGSGNTIYF
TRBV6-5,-,CASRGAGTGELFF
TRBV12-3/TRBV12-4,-,CASSLTGREAFF
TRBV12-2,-,CASRLAYQDRGSAGNQPQHF
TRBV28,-,CASKGGMGSYQPQHF
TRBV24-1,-,CATSDIRSYNEQFF
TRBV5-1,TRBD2,CASSGGLAGDNEQFF
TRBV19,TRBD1,CASSIGGGGRGNQPQHF
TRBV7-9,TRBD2,CASSSSGGLRSYEQYF
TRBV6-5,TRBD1,CASSYGGQADTQYF
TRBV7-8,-,CASSLKRTGGRQETQYF
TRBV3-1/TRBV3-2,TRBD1,CASSRTGQGVSEAFF
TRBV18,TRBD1,CASSSAFTGGEQYF
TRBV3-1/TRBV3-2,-,CASSQGSGTYEQYF
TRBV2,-,CASGAGEQFF
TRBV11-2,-,CASSGRGSNTEAFF
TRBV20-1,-,CSAKLYNEQFF
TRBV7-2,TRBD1,CASSERQGIKQFF
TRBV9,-,CASSPQTGGIEKLFF
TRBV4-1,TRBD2,CASSHDTSGRTQETQYF
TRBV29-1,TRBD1,CSVDQIGGTGQETQYF
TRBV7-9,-,CASSHRSEQFF
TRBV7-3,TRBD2,CASANSGSKDEQFF
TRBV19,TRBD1,CASSILKGQGAPAGANVLTF
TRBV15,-,CATSRARTGFYEQYF
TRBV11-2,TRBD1,CASSLEGGTGYGYTF
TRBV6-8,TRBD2,CASSYFNQGLAGVKTQYF
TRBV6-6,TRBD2,CASSYGASGYEQYF
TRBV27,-,CASSLYDRRSEAFF
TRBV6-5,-,CASSYSTGWETQYF
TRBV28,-,CAVGPDSEAFF
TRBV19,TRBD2,CASSILAGGPNEQFF
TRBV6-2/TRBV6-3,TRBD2,CASSLAGQVTDTQYF
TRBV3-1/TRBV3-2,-,CASSQGGGVGYTF
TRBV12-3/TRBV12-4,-,CASSLVGSGEAFF
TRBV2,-,CASRDLRGSNEKLFF
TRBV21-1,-,CASSKLGTGCNYGYTF
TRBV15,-,CATSRDTAGASEQYF
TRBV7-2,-,CASRTGRVNYGYTF
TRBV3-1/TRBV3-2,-,CASSQFSGGLVGKLFF
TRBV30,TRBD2,CAWSRGGGATDTQYF